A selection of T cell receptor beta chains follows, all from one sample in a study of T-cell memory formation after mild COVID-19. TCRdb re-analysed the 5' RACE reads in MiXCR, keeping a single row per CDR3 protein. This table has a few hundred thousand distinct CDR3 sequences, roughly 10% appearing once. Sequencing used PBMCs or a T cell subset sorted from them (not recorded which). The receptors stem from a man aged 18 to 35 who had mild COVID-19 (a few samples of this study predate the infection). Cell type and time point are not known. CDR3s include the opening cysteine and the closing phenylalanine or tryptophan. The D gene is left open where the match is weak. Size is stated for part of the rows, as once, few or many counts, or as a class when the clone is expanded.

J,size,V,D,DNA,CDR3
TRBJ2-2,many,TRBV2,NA,TGTGCCCGCTCCGGGCTAGTCGGGACCGGGGAGCTGTTTTTT,CARSGLVGTGELFF
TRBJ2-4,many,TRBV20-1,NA,TGCAGTGCTAGCCTAGGAGGTCCTCAGTACTTC,CSASLGGPQYF
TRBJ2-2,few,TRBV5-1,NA,TGCGCCAGCAGCCTAGGGGATTTCACCGGGGAGCTGTTTTTT,CASSLGDFTGELFF
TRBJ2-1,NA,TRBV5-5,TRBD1,TGTGCCAGCAGCTTTTCTTTTACACAGGGGGCGAGTGAGCAGTTCTTC,CASSFSFTQGASEQFF
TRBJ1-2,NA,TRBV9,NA,TGTGCCAGCAGCGTAGGCGTCGGGGGGCTCGGTGGCTACACCTTC,CASSVGVGGLGGYTF
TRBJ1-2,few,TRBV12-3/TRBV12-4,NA,TGTGCCAGCAGCCCAAGTGTCGGGGGACCTGGCTACACCTTC,CASSPSVGGPGYTF
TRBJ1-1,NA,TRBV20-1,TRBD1,TGCAGTGCTAGGGGAAGATCGAATAAGGGGGCTAACACTGAAGCTTTCTTT,CSARGRSNKGANTEAFF
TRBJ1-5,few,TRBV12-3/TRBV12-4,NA,TGTGCCAGCAGTACTACCACGAATCAGCCCCAGCATTTT,CASSTTTNQPQHF
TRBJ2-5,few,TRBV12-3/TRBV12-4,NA,TGTGCCAGCAGTACACTGGACTTTGCGGCCCAGTACTTC,CASSTLDFAAQYF
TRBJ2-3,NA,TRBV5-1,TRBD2,TGCGCCAGCAGCTTAATAGCGGGGGACACAGATACGCAGTATTTT,CASSLIAGDTDTQYF
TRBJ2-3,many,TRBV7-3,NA,TGTGCCAGCAGCTTACAGGTCACAGATACGCAGTATTTT,CASSLQVTDTQYF
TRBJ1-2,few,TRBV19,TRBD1,TGTGCCAGTAGAAGGGGGACAGGGCCCTATGGCTACACCTTC,CASRRGTGPYGYTF
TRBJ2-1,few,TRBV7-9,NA,TGTGCCAGCAGCTTAAGGTCACAGGGGAGGAATGAGCAGTTCTTC,CASSLRSQGRNEQFF
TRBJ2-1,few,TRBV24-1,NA,TGTGCCACCAGTGACTCAAAACCCGATTGGACCCCTAGCTCCTACAATGAGCAGTTCTTC,CATSDSKPDWTPSSYNEQFF
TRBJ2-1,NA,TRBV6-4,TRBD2,TGTGCCAGCAGTGACTCGTCTAGCGGGGGAAACAATGAGCAGTTCTTC,CASSDSSSGGNNEQFF
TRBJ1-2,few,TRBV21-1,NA,TGTGCCAGCAGACGGGACGGGATTGGGGGCTACACCTTC,CASRRDGIGGYTF
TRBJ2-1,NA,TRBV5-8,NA,TGTGCCAGCAGCTTGCTTGGGCACAGTCAGATCGATGAGCAGTTCTTC,CASSLLGHSQIDEQFF
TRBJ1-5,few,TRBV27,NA,TGTGCCAGCAGTTTATCGGGTCGGGCAGTAGCTCAGCCCCAGCATTTT,CASSLSGRAVAQPQHF
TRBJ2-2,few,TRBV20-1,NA,TGCAGTGCTAGTAGGCTAGCAATCCCCGGGGAGCTGTTTTTT,CSASRLAIPGELFF
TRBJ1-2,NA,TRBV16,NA,TGTGCCAGCAGCCAATCGGGTAAAGGGGACGCAGGCTACACCTTC,CASSQSGKGDAGYTF
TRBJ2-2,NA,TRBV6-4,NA,TGTGCCAGCAGTGACTCGGACACCGGGGAGCTGTTTTTT,CASSDSDTGELFF
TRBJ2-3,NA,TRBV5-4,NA,TGTGCCAGCAGCCGTGGCTCAGCCTCAGATACGCAGTATTTT,CASSRGSASDTQYF
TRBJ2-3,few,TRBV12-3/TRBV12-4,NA,TGTGCCAGCAGTCCCGGCCCCGGGGATACGCAGTATTTT,CASSPGPGDTQYF
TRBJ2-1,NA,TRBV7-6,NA,TGTGCCAGCAGCTTGTGGGGGGGCGGTTACAATGAGCAGTTCTTC,CASSLWGGGYNEQFF
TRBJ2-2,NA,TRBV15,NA,TGTGCCACCAGCAGAGATCCACTTTCCGACACCGGGGAGCTGTTTTTT,CATSRDPLSDTGELFF
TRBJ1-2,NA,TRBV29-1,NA,TGCAGCGTCGAACTGACAGCTGCTTATGGCTACACCTTC,CSVELTAAYGYTF
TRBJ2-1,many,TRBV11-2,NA,TGTGCCAGCAGCTTAGGGCATTGGTACGATGAGCAGTTCTTC,CASSLGHWYDEQFF
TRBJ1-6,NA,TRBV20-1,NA,TGCAGTGCCCCTCCCGGGCAGGGCCATAATTCACCCCTCCACTTT,CSAPPGQGHNSPLHF
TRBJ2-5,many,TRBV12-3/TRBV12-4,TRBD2,TGTGCCAGCAGTCCGCGGCGGGGGGGCCTTTTCGTCGGGGATCGCGAGACCCAGTACTTC,CASSPRRGGLFVGDRETQYF
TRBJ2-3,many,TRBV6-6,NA,TGTGCCAGCGGGCTAGAGAGCACAGATACGCAGTATTTT,CASGLESTDTQYF
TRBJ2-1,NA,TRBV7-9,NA,TGTGCCATCGCCCAGGCAAAGGCATACAATGAGCAGTTCTTC,CAIAQAKAYNEQFF
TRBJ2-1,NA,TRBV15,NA,TGTGCCACCAGCAGCCAAATAGGGGGTTATGAGCAGTTCTTC,CATSSQIGGYEQFF
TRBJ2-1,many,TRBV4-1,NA,TGCGCCAGCAGCCCGGGACTCCTGGGCAATGAGCAGTTCTTC,CASSPGLLGNEQFF
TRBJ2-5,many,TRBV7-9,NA,TGTGCCAGCAGCTTAGGGGCGTCCCAAGAGACCCAGTACTTC,CASSLGASQETQYF
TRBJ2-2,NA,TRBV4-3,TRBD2,TGCGCCAGCAGCCAGCTAGCGGGGGGGTTCGGGGAGCTGTTTTTT,CASSQLAGGFGELFF
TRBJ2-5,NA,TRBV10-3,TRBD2,TGTGCCATCAGTGAGTTTCAGACTAGCGTTAGGCAAGAGACCCAGTACTTC,CAISEFQTSVRQETQYF
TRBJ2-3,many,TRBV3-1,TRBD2,TGTGCCAGCCAACCGGGGGGGCGTGATACGCAGTATTTT,CASQPGGRDTQYF
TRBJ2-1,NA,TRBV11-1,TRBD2,TGTGCCAGCGGAGGTGGCGGGGGGGCCTACAATGAGCAGTTCTTC,CASGGGGGAYNEQFF
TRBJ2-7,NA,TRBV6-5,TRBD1,TGTGCCAGCAGTACAGGGGTGGCCTACGAGCAGTACTTC,CASSTGVAYEQYF
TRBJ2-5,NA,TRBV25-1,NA,TGTGCCAACAAGGAAGAGACCCAGTACTTC,CANKEETQYF
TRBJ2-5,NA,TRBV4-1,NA,TGCGCCAGCAGCCAAGGGGGGGCCCGGGGTGCCTTGAGGACCCAGTACTTC,CASSQGGARGALRTQYF